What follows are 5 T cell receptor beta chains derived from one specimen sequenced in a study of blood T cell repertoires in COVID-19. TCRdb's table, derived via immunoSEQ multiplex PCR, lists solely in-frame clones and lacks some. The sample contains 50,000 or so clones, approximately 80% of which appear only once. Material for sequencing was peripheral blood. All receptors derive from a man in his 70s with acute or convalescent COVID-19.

DNA for the CDR3: TGTGCCAGCAGTTTTTCGCTACCTACAGGAGAAAGCAATCAGCCCCAGCATTTT. Translation: CASSFSLPTGESNQPQHF. This chain uses TRBV6-2 or TRBV6-3 with TRBJ1-5, with D tentatively TRBD1 (5 bases). Germline CDR1 reads MNHEY; CDR2 reads SVGEGT. This CDR3 region has 18 residues. The V end was cut by 4 bases, the J end by 1 base, with 20 bases between.

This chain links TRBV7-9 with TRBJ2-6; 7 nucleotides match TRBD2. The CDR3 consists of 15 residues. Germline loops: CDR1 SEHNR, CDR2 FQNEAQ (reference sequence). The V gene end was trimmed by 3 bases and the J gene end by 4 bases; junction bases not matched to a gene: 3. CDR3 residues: CASSLGGAGANVLTF. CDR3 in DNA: TGTGCCAGCAGCTTGGGAGGGGCAGGGGCCAACGTCCTGACTTTC.

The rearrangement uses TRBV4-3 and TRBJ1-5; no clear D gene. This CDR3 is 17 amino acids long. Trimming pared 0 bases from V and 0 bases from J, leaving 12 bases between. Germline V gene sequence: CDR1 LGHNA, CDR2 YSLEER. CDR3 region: CASSQDLSGVSNQPQHF. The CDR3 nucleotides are TGCGCCAGCAGCCAAGATTTGTCCGGGGTTAGCAATCAGCCCCAGCATTTT.

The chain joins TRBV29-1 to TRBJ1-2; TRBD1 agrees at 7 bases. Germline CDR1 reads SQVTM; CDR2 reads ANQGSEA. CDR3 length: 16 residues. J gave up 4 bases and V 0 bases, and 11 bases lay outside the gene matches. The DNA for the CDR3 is TGCAGCGTTGAAGATCTAAGGACAGGCTTACTCTATGGCTACACCTTC. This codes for CSVEDLRTGLLYGYTF.

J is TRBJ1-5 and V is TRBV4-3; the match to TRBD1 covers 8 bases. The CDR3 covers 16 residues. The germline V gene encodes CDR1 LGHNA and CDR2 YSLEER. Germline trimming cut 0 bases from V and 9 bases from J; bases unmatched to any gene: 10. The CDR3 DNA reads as TGCGCCAGCAGCCAAGATGTAGGACAGGGAAGGGGGCCCCAGCATTTT. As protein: CASSQDVGQGRGPQHF.